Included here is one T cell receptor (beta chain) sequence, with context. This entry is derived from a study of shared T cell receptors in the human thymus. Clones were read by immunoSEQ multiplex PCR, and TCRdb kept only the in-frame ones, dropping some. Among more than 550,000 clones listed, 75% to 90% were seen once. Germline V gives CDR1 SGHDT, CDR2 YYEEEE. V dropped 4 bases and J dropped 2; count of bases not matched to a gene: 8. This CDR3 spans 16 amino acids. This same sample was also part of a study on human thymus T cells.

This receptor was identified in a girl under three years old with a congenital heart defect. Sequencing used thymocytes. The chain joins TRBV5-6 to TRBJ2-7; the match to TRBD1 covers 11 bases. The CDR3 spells CASSRYGTGGPYEQYF. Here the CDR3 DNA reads TGTGCCAGCAGCCGCTACGGGACAGGGGGTCCCTACGAGCAGTACTTC.